The 23 T cell receptor beta chains presented below share a single source sample, sequenced in a study of graft-versus-host responses after intestinal transplantation. These receptors have no identified antigens. The repertoire was sequenced with immunoSEQ multiplex PCR; TCRdb's copy has only in-frame clones and lacks some. The repertoire consists of 130,000 to 150,000 clones, with around 90% occurring once and the leading ten covering around 0.19%. Sequenced material: unstimulated CD4+ T cells sorted from spleen or lymph node cells, taken before intestinal transplant. These receptors all stem from a human donor who received an intestinal transplant.

The chain is built from TRBV7-2 and TRBJ2-5; 7 nucleotides align to TRBD2. Germline V gene data show CDR1 as SGHTA and CDR2 as FQGNSA. The V gene end was trimmed by 4 bases and the J gene end by 5 bases; junction bases not matched to a gene: 7. This CDR3 is built from 14 residues. CDR3 amino acids: CASSSYQGGETQYF. In DNA form, the CDR3 reads TGTGCCAGCAGCTCGTACCAGGGAGGGGAGACCCAGTACTTC.

The chain joins TRBV28 to TRBJ1-2; TRBD1 matches 10 bases. V shed 5 bases and J 4 bases; nucleotides not matched to a gene: 13. The germline gives CDR1 MDHEN, CDR2 SYDVKM. CDR3 size: 17 residues. The CDR3 DNA sequence: TGTGCCAGCAGTCTCCCGGTGGGACAGGGGATGGGCTATGGCTACACCTTC. Protein sequence: CASSLPVGQGMGYGYTF.

The gene calls are TRBV27 and TRBJ1-6; perhaps TRBD1 as D (6 bases). Germline assignment: CDR1 MNHEY and CDR2 SMNVEV (reference sequence). Trimming removed 0 bases from V and 2 bases from J, with 11 bases in between. The CDR3 extends over 17 amino acids. CDR3 amino acids: CASSLSQGFAYNSPLHF. CDR3 DNA: TGTGCCAGCAGTTTATCACAGGGATTCGCCTATAATTCACCCCTCCACTTT.

J is TRBJ1-2 and V is TRBV7-3; the match to TRBD1 covers 8 bases. With V trimmed by 2 bases and J by 2 bases, 4 bases remained unmatched. The CDR3 contains 15 residues. Per the germline V gene, CDR1 is SGHTA and CDR2 is FQGTGA. The CDR3 spells CASSLSGGENYGYTF. Here the CDR3 DNA reads TGTGCCAGCAGCTTATCAGGGGGCGAGAACTATGGCTACACCTTC.

The chain is built from TRBV10-3 and TRBJ2-2; 7 nucleotides agree with TRBD1. CDR1 and CDR2 from the germline V gene are ENHRY and SYGVKD. This CDR3 contains 13 residues. V dropped 10 bases and J dropped 6; count of bases not matched to a gene: 8. CDR3 sequence (DNA): TGTGCCACTGGGGACCAGGGGGCCGGGGAGCTGTTTTTT. Its translation is CATGDQGAGELFF.

The V call is TRBV4-2, the J call TRBJ2-1; tentatively, D is TRBD2 (5 bases). The CDR3 is 16 amino acids. Trimming left V 4 bases short and J 0 bases short, with 13 bases between. Germline V gene lookup returns CDR1 LGHNA and CDR2 YNFKEQ. CDR3 in amino acids: CASSPVSGSSYNEQFF. For the CDR3, the DNA is TGTGCCAGCAGCCCTGTGAGCGGCAGCTCCTACAATGAGCAGTTCTTC.

The V gene is TRBV7-9, the J gene TRBJ2-3; possible D gene TRBD1, 6 bases. There are 16 residues in the CDR3. The V end lost 1 base, the J end lost 0 bases, and 11 bases lay between the germline ends. The germline CDR1 and CDR2 sequences are SEHNR and FQNEAQ (reference sequence). Here the CDR3 reads CASSLGGTPSTDTQYF. The DNA for the CDR3 is TGTGCCAGCAGCTTAGGAGGGACACCTAGCACAGATACGCAGTATTTT.

The chain has TRBV6-6 and TRBJ2-7; tentative D call: TRBD2 (6 bases). CDR1 and CDR2 (germline): MNHNY, SVGAGI (reference sequence). The CDR3 sequence is 13 residues long. Trimming removed 2 bases at V and 1 base at J, with 6 bases between. The CDR3 sequence: CASSYRESYEQYF. In DNA, the CDR3 is TGTGCCAGCAGTTACCGGGAGTCCTACGAGCAGTACTTC.

The V and J genes are TRBV19 and TRBJ2-7; 12 nucleotides align to TRBD2. Germline V gives CDR1 LNHDA, CDR2 SQIVND (reference sequence). The CDR3 totals 15 residues. The J segment lost 5 bases and the V segment lost 8 bases, leaving 10 bases of the junction unmatched. The CDR3 sequence: CASSPRLAGVDEQYF. CDR3 in DNA: TGTGCCAGTTCCCCCAGACTAGCGGGAGTAGACGAGCAGTACTTC.

The rearrangement joins TRBV7-2 to TRBJ2-2; 16 positions agree with TRBD2. CDR1 is SGHTA, CDR2 FQGNSA, per germline. The CDR3 runs to 18 residues. Trimming took 0 bases from V and 6 from J; bases not matched to a gene: 4. The DNA of the CDR3 is TGTGCCAGCAGCTTAGCGGGACTAGCGGGAGGGTTCGCCGGGGAGCTGTTTTTT. Encoded protein: CASSLAGLAGGFAGELFF. Drawing the rest from reference TRBV7-2 and TRBJ2-2, the complete variable domain is GAGVSQSPSNKVTEKGKDVELRCDPISGHTALYWYRQSLGQGLEFLIYFQGNSAPDKSGLPSDRFSAERTGGSVSTLTIQRTQQEDSAVYLCASSLAGLAGGFAGELFFGEGSRLTVL.

The chain carries TRBV19 and TRBJ2-7, with 10 bases matching TRBD2. Germline CDR1 reads LNHDA; CDR2 reads SQIVND (reference sequence). J gave up 3 bases and V 5 bases, and 4 bases lay outside the gene matches. CDR3 length: 14 residues. The CDR3 here is CASSQAGGGYEQYF. The CDR3 coding sequence is TGTGCCAGTAGTCAAGCGGGAGGGGGCTACGAGCAGTACTTC.

The chain is built from TRBV2 and TRBJ2-3, with 14 nucleotides matching TRBD2. Germline V gene lookup returns CDR1 SNHLY and CDR2 FYNNEI. This CDR3 comprises 17 residues. J lost 1 base, V lost 5 bases, and 5 bases had no gene match. CDR3 region: CASSPGTSGRGTDTQYF. DNA of the CDR3: TGTGCCAGCAGTCCTGGGACTAGCGGGAGAGGCACAGATACGCAGTATTTT.

V gene TRBV18 combines with J gene TRBJ2-7; D is undetermined. Germline loops: CDR1 KGHSH, CDR2 LQKENI. This CDR3 region has 15 residues. The V end lost 0 bases, the J end lost 0 bases, and 9 bases lay between the germline ends. In DNA form, the CDR3 reads TGTGCCAGCTCACCACCAGGTACGAGCTCCTACGAGCAGTACTTC. Protein sequence: CASSPPGTSSYEQYF.

This clone was detected only once. The chain is built from TRBV19 and TRBJ2-1; a weak D match, TRBD2 (5 bases). The germline V gene has CDR1 LNHDA and CDR2 SQIVND (reference sequence). V lost 5 bases, J lost 4 bases, and 6 bases lay in between. CDR3 length: 12 residues. The DNA of the CDR3 is TGTGCCAGTAGTGAGGGTTACAATGAGCAGTTCTTC. Translating it yields CASSEGYNEQFF.

The table lists this clone with a count of one. The rearrangement joins TRBV28 to TRBJ1-2; D gene ambiguous. The CDR3 spans 14 residues. Germline CDR1 and CDR2: MDHEN and SYDVKM. The V end was cut by 2 bases, the J end by 6 bases, with 13 bases between. CDR3 loop: CASSLLVGVDGYTF. CDR3 sequence (DNA): TGTGCCAGCAGTTTACTGGTTGGGGTGGATGGCTACACCTTC.

The rearrangement uses TRBV9 and TRBJ2-4; 9 bases align to TRBD1. J gave up 5 bases and V 4 bases, and 10 bases lay outside the gene matches. In germline, CDR1 is SGDLS, CDR2 YYNGEE. The CDR3 runs to 16 residues. CDR3 DNA sequence: TGTGCCAGCAGCACAAACTCGGGACAGGGTCAAAACATTCAGTACTTC. It encodes CASSTNSGQGQNIQYF. Full variable domain (remainder filled in from reference TRBV9 and TRBJ2-4): DSGVTQTPKHLITATGQRVTLRCSPRSGDLSVYWYQQSLDQGLQFLIQYYNGEERAKGNILERFSAQQFPDLHSELNLSSLELGDSALYFCASSTNSGQGQNIQYFGAGTRLSVL.

This sequence joins TRBV5-1 and TRBJ2-3, with D hard to call. This CDR3 region has 13 residues. The V gene's germline CDR1 is SGHRS and CDR2 YFSETQ. The V gene lost 1 base and the J gene lost 4 bases, with 7 bases spanning the gap. This CDR3 is CASSLSFADTQYF. In DNA form, the CDR3 reads TGCGCCAGCAGCTTGTCATTTGCAGATACGCAGTATTTT.

The DNA of the CDR3 is TGTGCCAGCAGCGGGACAGGGTTTTCCTTGGCTAATGAAAAACTGTTTTTT. Translation gives CASSGTGFSLANEKLFF. This sequence joins TRBV11-2 and TRBJ1-4; 9 bases agree with TRBD1. This CDR3 is 17 amino acids long. Germline V CDR1 and CDR2: SGHAT, FQNNGV. With 5 bases clipped from V and 3 bases from J, the junction kept 10 bases outside the gene matches.

The chain combines TRBV18 with TRBJ1-5; the D gene is possibly TRBD1 (6 bases). The V gene lost 5 bases and the J gene lost 4 bases, with 18 bases spanning the gap. Germline assignment: CDR1 KGHSH and CDR2 LQKENI. The CDR3 spans 16 residues. The CDR3: CASSIRGDAGNQPQHF. Here the CDR3 DNA reads TGTGCCAGCTCAATAAGGGGGGACGCGGGGAATCAGCCCCAGCATTTT.

The chain couples TRBV4-3 to TRBJ2-3, with no clear D. Germline V gives CDR1 LGHNA, CDR2 YSLEER. The V gene lost 7 bases and the J gene lost 2 bases, with 7 bases spanning the gap. The length of the CDR3 is 12 residues. The CDR3 sequence: CASKSVTDTQYF. The CDR3 region has the DNA TGCGCCAGCAAGTCGGTCACAGATACGCAGTATTTT.

This clone showed up just once. This chain uses TRBV27 with TRBJ2-3; D unresolved. Germline values: CDR1 MNHEY, CDR2 SMNVEV (reference sequence). V dropped 3 bases and J dropped 2 bases, with 12 bases sitting between them. CDR3 length: 15 residues. For the CDR3, the DNA is TGTGCCAGCAGTTTTGAGTATGCCTCCACAGATACGCAGTATTTT. The encoded protein is CASSFEYASTDTQYF.

This chain joins TRBV4-3 and TRBJ2-7; the D is unclear. Germline loops: CDR1 LGHNA, CDR2 YSLEER. Trimming removed 1 base from V and 0 bases from J, with 10 bases in between. The CDR3 is 15 amino acids. CDR3 bases: TGCGCCAGCAGCCAAGGGCCTAATCCCTCCTACGAGCAGTACTTC. Its protein is CASSQGPNPSYEQYF.

This rearrangement joins TRBV18 to TRBJ1-4; D gene unclear. V lost 3 bases, J lost 5 bases, and 10 bases lay in between. Looked up from germline, CDR1 is KGHSH and CDR2 is LQKENI. The CDR3 is made up of 14 amino acids. This CDR3 is CASSPRGMNEKLFF. The CDR3 coding sequence is TGTGCCAGCTCACCCCGTGGCATGAATGAAAAACTGTTTTTT. Looking up the rest from reference TRBV18 and TRBJ1-4 gives the full variable domain: NAGVMQNPRHLVRRRGQEARLRCSPMKGHSHVYWYRQLPEEGLKFMVYLQKENIIDESGMPKERFSAEFPKEGPSILRIQQVVRGDSAAYFCASSPRGMNEKLFFGSGTQLSVL.